This T cell receptor beta chain was identified in a study of cytomegalovirus exposure and HLA in healthy donors. Study-level findings and limits: TCR sequences were mostly rare, though some public TCRs occurred in many donors. Later analysis identified about 18,000 TCR beta sequences associated with HLA alleles, using a false discovery rate threshold of 0.05.

Of note for this clone: What it binds is unknown.

V lost 0 bases and J 2 bases, leaving 10 bases between the germline ends. The germline V gene encodes CDR1 SGHRS and CDR2 YFSETQ. The CDR3 has 15 amino acids. Use of 60 Vbeta and 13 Jbeta primers characterized the PCR. Some clones are missing from TCRdb's copy, which holds only in-frame ones; the method was immunoSEQ multiplex PCR. The sample has some 88,000 clones, more than 65% seen once; the top ten hold roughly 15%. The specimen sequenced was PBMCs. The V call is TRBV5-1, the J call TRBJ2-3; a weak D match, TRBD1 (6 bases). The receptor was derived from a woman in her late teens or twenties in good health and CMV-seropositive. CDR3 in amino acids: CASSLATGPTDTQYF. In DNA, the CDR3 is TGCGCCAGCAGCTTGGCGACAGGACCCACAGATACGCAGTATTTT.